This TCR beta chain originates from a study of T-cell reconstitution after alpha-beta-depleted transplantation in children. This CDR3 spans 15 amino acids. Germline CDR1 and CDR2: SGHRS and YFSETQ. V was trimmed by 4 bases and J by 0 bases, leaving 11 bases between them. The TCRbeta library incorporated unique molecular identifiers. MiXCR, run by TCRdb on the PCR reads, gives a single entry per CDR3 protein. The data show 250,000 to 300,000 distinct CDR3 sequences, with 9.9% seen just once and around 10% held by the top ten. The specimen was PBMCs from the stem cell graft donor, collected from the stem cell graft. This TCR derives from a human donor who donated a stem cell graft to a child with SCID. This chain links TRBV5-1 with TRBJ2-1, with D possibly matching TRBD1 (6 bases). CDR3 residues: CASSPGQLSYNEQFF. CDR3 bases: TGCGCCAGCAGCCCAGGACAGCTCTCCTACAATGAGCAGTTCTTC.